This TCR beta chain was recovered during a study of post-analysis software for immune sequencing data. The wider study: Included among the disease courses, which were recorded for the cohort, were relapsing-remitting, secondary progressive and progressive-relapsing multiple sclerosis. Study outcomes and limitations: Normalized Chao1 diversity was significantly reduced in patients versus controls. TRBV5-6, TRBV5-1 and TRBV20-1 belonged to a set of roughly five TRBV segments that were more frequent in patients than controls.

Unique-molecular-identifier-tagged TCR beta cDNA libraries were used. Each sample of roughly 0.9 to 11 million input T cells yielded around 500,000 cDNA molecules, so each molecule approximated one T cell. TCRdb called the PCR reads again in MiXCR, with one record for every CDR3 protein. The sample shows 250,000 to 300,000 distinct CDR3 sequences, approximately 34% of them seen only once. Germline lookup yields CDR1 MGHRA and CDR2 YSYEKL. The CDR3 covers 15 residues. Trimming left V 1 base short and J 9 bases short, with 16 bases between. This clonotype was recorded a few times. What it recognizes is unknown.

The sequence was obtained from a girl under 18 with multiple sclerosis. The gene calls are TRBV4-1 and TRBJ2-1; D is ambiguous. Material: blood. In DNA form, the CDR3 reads TGCGCCAGCAGCCAAGCGGTGCTCCTCCCCGCTGAGCAGTTCTTC. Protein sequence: CASSQAVLLPAEQFF.